This T cell receptor (beta chain) was sequenced in a study of T cell responses to AZD1222 COVID-19 vaccine. Study-level findings and limits: In a largely white British group with more females than males, clonal diversity was possibly underestimated.

Regarding this clone: Its antigen remains unknown.

Germline V gene sequence: CDR1 SGDLS, CDR2 YYNGEE. The junction had 6 bases not matched to a gene; V was cut back by 0 bases and J by 5 bases. The CDR3 consists of 16 residues. Sequencing was performed with immunoSEQ multiplex PCR; in TCRdb, only in-frame clones are kept and a portion is missing. Of 200,000 to 250,000 clones listed, roughly 94% are singletons. The clonotype originates from an adult who received the MenACWY meningococcal vaccine as a control. This rearrangement joins TRBV9 to TRBJ2-1; 9 nucleotides agree with TRBD2. The sample here was peripheral blood, taken 28 days after the second dose of the MenACWY control vaccine. For the CDR3, the DNA is TGTGCCAGCAGCGTAGCCCAACTAGCGGGCAACAATGAGCAGTTCTTC. Amino acids: CASSVAQLAGNNEQFF.